This TCR beta chain was identified in a study of T cells in Graves' hyperthyroidism and ophthalmopathy. There are many counts of this clonotype. Researchers amplified the TCR beta CDR3 regions from RNA transcripts. Carried out on the TCR CDR3, a first-round RT-PCR used the HTBI primer set. One entry per CDR3 protein results from TCRdb running MiXCR on the multiplex PCR reads. The sample holds 700,000 or so distinct CDR3 sequences, roughly 15% seen once. The diagnoses drew upon clinical symptoms, serum thyroxine and TRAb, thyroid ultrasound and orbital computed tomography. The CDR3 is made up of 15 amino acids. V lost 3 bases, J lost 5 bases, and 4 bases stayed unmatched. CDR1 and CDR2 (germline): MDHEN, SYDVKM.

The chain combines TRBV28 with TRBJ2-7, with 13 bases lining up with TRBD2. This receptor was obtained from a man aged 18 to 29 with Graves' hyperthyroidism. Sequencing was done on a sample of blood. The CDR3 DNA reads as TGTGCCAGCAGTTTTGAGACTAGCGGGAGGAACGAGCAGTACTTC. Its protein product is CASSFETSGRNEQYF.